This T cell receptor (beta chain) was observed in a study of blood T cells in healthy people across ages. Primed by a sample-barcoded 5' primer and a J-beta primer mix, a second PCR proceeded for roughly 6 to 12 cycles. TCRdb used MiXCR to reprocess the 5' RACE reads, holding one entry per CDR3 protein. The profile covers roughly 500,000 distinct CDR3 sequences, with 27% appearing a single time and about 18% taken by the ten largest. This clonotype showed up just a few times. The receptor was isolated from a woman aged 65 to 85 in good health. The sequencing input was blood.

CDR3 sequence: CASSLGTPALNGYTF. The CDR3 nucleotides read TGCGCCAGCAGCTTGGGCACCCCCGCCTTAAATGGCTACACCTTC. The chain combines TRBV5-1 with TRBJ1-2; D is uncertain. The ends were cut back, 0 bases at V and 6 bases at J, with 15 bases in the middle. Germline assignment: CDR1 SGHRS and CDR2 YFSETQ. The CDR3 contains 15 residues.